Following are 26 T cell receptor beta chains from one sample sequenced in a study of blood T cell repertoires in COVID-19. Clones were read by immunoSEQ multiplex PCR, and TCRdb kept only the in-frame ones, dropping some. The sample yields some 380,000 clones, roughly 80% seen once. The sequencing input was peripheral blood. Receptor source: a human donor with acute or convalescent COVID-19. The donor label of this sample is uncertain.

This clone occurred a few times. The J gene is TRBJ1-2, the V gene TRBV3-1 (or the pseudogene TRBV3-2); 7 nucleotides line up with TRBD1. The CDR3 is made up of 12 amino acids. Germline CDR1 and CDR2: LGHDT and YNNKEL (reference sequence). V was clipped by 4 bases and J by 8 bases; unmatched bases: 4. CDR3 sequence: CASSPDRRGYTF. CDR3 in DNA: TGTGCCAGCAGCCCGGACAGGCGAGGCTACACCTTC.

The gene calls are TRBV28 and TRBJ1-4; possibly TRBD1 for D (5 bases). From germline, CDR1 is MDHEN and CDR2 SYDVKM. There are 15 residues in the CDR3. The V and J ends lost 3 bases and 7 bases respectively, with 15 bases between them. CDR3 sequence: CASSFRGSRTEKLFF. The CDR3 nucleotides read TGTGCCAGCAGTTTTCGGGGGAGTAGGACTGAAAAACTGTTTTTT.

The chain is built from TRBV28 and TRBJ2-7; D perhaps matches TRBD1 (6 bases). The CDR3 has 16 residues. Trimming took off 3 bases at V and 4 bases at J, with 19 bases between the two ends. Per germline, CDR1 MDHEN and CDR2 SYDVKM. CDR3 region: CASSLVTGYLRYEQYF. The CDR3 coding sequence is TGTGCCAGCAGTTTGGTGACAGGTTATCTCAGGTACGAGCAGTACTTC.

The chain joins TRBV6-5 to TRBJ1-2, with 9 bases lining up with TRBD1. After removal of 7 bases from V and 8 bases from J, the junction contained 8 bases not matched to a gene. Germline lookup yields CDR1 MNHEY and CDR2 SVGAGI. The CDR3 consists of 13 residues. The CDR3 DNA sequence: TGTGCCAGCAAAAAGACAGGGGGGGAGGGCTACACCTTC. Amino acid sequence: CASKKTGGEGYTF.

The genes are TRBV5-1 and TRBJ1-1; possible D gene TRBD1, 5 bases. Trimming took off 4 bases at V and 3 bases at J, with 13 bases between the two ends. The CDR3 covers 14 residues. The germline V gene encodes CDR1 SGHRS and CDR2 YFSETQ. The CDR3 protein is CASSPLTAYTEAFF. The CDR3 DNA is TGCGCCAGCAGCCCGTTGACAGCCTACACTGAAGCTTTCTTT.

The V and J genes are TRBV29-1 and TRBJ1-2; 10 bases fit TRBD1. Germline assignment: CDR1 SQVTM and CDR2 ANQGSEA. The CDR3 spans 12 residues. The J segment lost 6 bases and the V segment lost 7 bases, leaving 5 bases of the junction unmatched. For the CDR3, the DNA is TGCAGCGGATGGGACAGGGGAGATGGCTACACCTTC. Protein: CSGWDRGDGYTF.

V gene TRBV6-1 combines with J gene TRBJ1-4, with 9 positions matching TRBD1. The J segment lost 8 bases and the V segment lost 0 bases, leaving 4 bases of the junction unmatched. The CDR3 length is 15 residues. Per the germline V gene, CDR1 is MNHNS and CDR2 is SASEGT. The CDR3 bases are TGTGCCAGCAGTGAAGCCGGACAGGGGAGGGAAAAACTGTTTTTT. Residues: CASSEAGQGREKLFF.

This chain uses TRBV28 with TRBJ1-4, with D hard to call. CDR3 length: 16 residues. V lost 5 bases to trimming and J lost 0 bases, with 13 bases between them. CDR1 is MDHEN and CDR2 is SYDVKM in the germline V gene. The CDR3 sequence is CASSQDSIATNEKLFF. The CDR3 DNA reads TGTGCCAGCAGTCAAGACTCGATAGCAACTAATGAAAAACTGTTTTTT.

V gene TRBV24-1 combines with J gene TRBJ1-3; 10 nucleotides match TRBD1. The CDR3 spans 17 residues. V shed 2 bases, J shed 4 bases, and the junction held 7 bases outside the gene matches. Germline-derived CDR1 and CDR2 are KGHDR and SFDVKD. CDR3 nucleotides: TGTGCCACCAGTGATTGGAAGGGGACAGGGGTGGGAAACACCATATATTTT. Its translation is CATSDWKGTGVGNTIYF.

This chain joins TRBV5-6 and TRBJ1-4, with no clear D. The CDR3 covers 13 residues. Germline CDR1 SGHDT, CDR2 YYEEEE. V was clipped by 2 bases and J by 12 bases, with 14 bases between them. The chain's CDR3 is CASSFLGGEQLFF. In DNA, the CDR3 is TGTGCCAGCAGCTTTCTCGGCGGGGAACAACTGTTTTTT.

CDR3 in DNA: TGTGCCGGAGGGGGAGGGTACGAGCAGTACTTC. This sequence encodes CAGGGGYEQYF. The chain carries TRBV30 and TRBJ2-7; possible D gene TRBD2, 7 bases. V shed 8 bases and J shed 4 bases, with 12 bases lying between them. The CDR3 has 11 residues. The germline V gene encodes CDR1 GTSNPN and CDR2 SVGIG (reference sequence).

CDR3 sequence reads: CASSPRLSGRGGDTQYF. As DNA, the CDR3 is TGTGCCAGCTCACCACGCCTTAGCGGGAGAGGTGGAGATACGCAGTATTTT. The chain employs TRBV18 and TRBJ2-3; TRBD2 aligns across 9 bases. Germline V CDR1 and CDR2: KGHSH, LQKENI. The CDR3 totals 17 residues. Trimming cost V 1 base and J 5 bases; bases outside gene matches: 10.

This clone has only one observation. The rearrangement uses TRBV30 and TRBJ1-1; D unresolved. V was cut by 3 bases and J by 5 bases, with 13 bases left in between. Germline values: CDR1 GTSNPN, CDR2 SVGIG (reference sequence). CDR3 length: 13 amino acids. The CDR3 coding sequence is TGTGCCTGGAGCCACGGGGAGGGAACTGAAGCTTTCTTT. Protein sequence: CAWSHGEGTEAFF.

In this sample, this clone turned up once. The chain carries TRBV11-3 and TRBJ2-7; TRBD1 aligns across 8 bases. CDR1 and CDR2 (germline): SGHNT, YENEEA. V lost 4 bases to trimming and J lost 3 bases; unmatched junction nucleotides: 8. The CDR3 is 15 residues long. As DNA, the CDR3 is TGTGCCAGCAGCTCCTCGGGGACAGGACTCTACGAGCAGTACTTC. This encodes CASSSSGTGLYEQYF.

The gene calls are TRBV7-6 and TRBJ2-5; D perhaps matches TRBD2 (7 bases). The length of the CDR3 is 17 residues. The V end was cut by 1 base, the J end by 1 base, with 16 bases between. Germline CDR1 reads SGHVS; CDR2 reads FNYEAQ. CDR3 loop: CASSLEERGAVQETQYF. The CDR3 bases are TGTGCCAGCAGCTTAGAAGAACGGGGGGCGGTCCAAGAGACCCAGTACTTC.

This clone appeared many times. The V gene is TRBV7-6, the J gene TRBJ2-1, with D unclear. Germline CDR1 reads SGHVS; CDR2 reads FNYEAQ. This CDR3 comprises 13 residues. Deletions cut 2 bases from V and 7 bases from J, with 9 bases between. The CDR3 DNA reads as TGTGCCAGCAGCTTATCGGCGACTAATGAGCAGTTCTTC. Translated: CASSLSATNEQFF.

The V and J genes are TRBV6-5 and TRBJ2-1, with no clear D. The CDR3 has 12 residues. The V end was cut by 6 bases, the J end by 8 bases, with 11 bases between. CDR1 is MNHEY and CDR2 is SVGAGI in the germline V gene. For the CDR3, the DNA is TGTGCCAGCAGACTCGATCCCCATGAGCAGTTCTTC. Encoded protein: CASRLDPHEQFF.

V and J are TRBV10-2 and TRBJ2-7; 11 bases are a match to TRBD2. With 5 bases clipped from V and 6 bases from J, the junction kept 6 bases outside the gene matches. The CDR3 loop spans 14 amino acids. Germline V gene data show CDR1 as WSHSY and CDR2 as SAAADI. The CDR3 region is CASSRLAGGSEQYF. CDR3 nucleotide sequence: TGCGCCAGCAGTCGGCTAGCGGGGGGTAGCGAGCAGTACTTC.

The chain joins TRBV12-5 to TRBJ1-3; D is unclear. In germline, CDR1 is LGHNT, CDR2 FRNRAP. This CDR3 is 15 amino acids long. Trimming took off 1 base at V and 1 base at J, with 8 bases between the two ends. The CDR3 reads CASGLADLSGNTIYF. DNA for the CDR3: TGTGCTAGTGGTTTGGCCGATCTATCTGGAAACACCATATATTTT.

The V and J genes are TRBV6-5 and TRBJ1-2; perhaps TRBD1 as D (6 bases). This CDR3 contains 13 residues. From germline, CDR1 is MNHEY and CDR2 SVGAGI. Trimming removed 7 bases from V and 4 bases from J, with 13 bases in between. The CDR3 reads CASIRQELYGYTF. The CDR3 nucleotides are TGTGCCAGCATTCGACAGGAGCTCTATGGCTACACCTTC.

The V call is TRBV14, the J call TRBJ1-3; 9 bases are a match to TRBD1. Per the germline V gene, CDR1 is SGHDN and CDR2 is FVKESK. The CDR3 has 16 amino acids. Trimming removed 3 bases from V and 2 bases from J; junction bases left unmatched: 5. The CDR3 coding sequence is TGTGCCAGCAGCCACCCGGGGGACAGGGCTGGAAACACCATATATTTT. Encoded protein: CASSHPGDRAGNTIYF. Based on the CDR3 plus reference TRBV14 and TRBJ1-3, the full variable domain is EAGVTQFPSHSVIEKGQTVTLRCDPISGHDNLYWYRRVMGKEIKFLLHFVKESKQDESGMPNNRFLAERTGGTYSTLKVQPAELEDSGVYFCASSHPGDRAGNTIYFGEGSWLTVV.

This clone occurred a few times. The gene calls are TRBV6-6 and TRBJ2-1; TRBD2 aligns across 14 bases. Germline CDR1 MNHNY, CDR2 SVGAGI (reference sequence). The CDR3 sequence is 16 residues long. The V segment lost 0 bases and the J segment 8 bases; nucleotides outside the gene matches: 3. The CDR3 DNA reads TGTGCCAGCAGTTACTCGGGGACTAGCGGGAGTTATGAGCAGTTCTTC. Its protein is CASSYSGTSGSYEQFF.

The chain combines TRBV1 with TRBJ2-1; the D call in the table, TRBD1, was not verified against the DNA. TRBV1 has pseudogene status. The length of the CDR3 is 11 residues. The CDR3 is CTSSQISGQFF. The CDR3 region has the DNA TGCACCAGCAGCCAAATTTCAGGGCAGTTCTTC.

This clone was recorded only once. This sequence joins TRBV7-9 and TRBJ2-7, with D perhaps matching TRBD1 (6 bases). Germline loops: CDR1 SEHNR, CDR2 FQNEAQ (reference sequence). Trimming cost V 8 bases and J 6 bases, with 17 bases left between them. The CDR3 spans 13 residues. Written as DNA, the CDR3 is TGTGCCAGCGCTACGACAGGTGTCTCCGAGCAGTACTTC. Translated: CASATTGVSEQYF.

The chain combines TRBV25-1 with TRBJ1-1; maybe TRBD1 (6 bases). The V end was cut by 4 bases, the J end by 2 bases, with 14 bases between. The CDR3 has 15 amino acids. The germline V gene has CDR1 MGHDK and CDR2 SYGVNS. CDR3 DNA sequence: TGTGCCAGCAGTGGACGGCAGGGGATAAACACTGAAGCTTTCTTT. It translates to CASSGRQGINTEAFF.

V gene TRBV29-1 combines with J gene TRBJ2-7; a weak D match, TRBD2 (5 bases). V dropped 6 bases and J dropped 6 bases, with 18 bases sitting between them. Germline loops: CDR1 SQVTM, CDR2 ANQGSEA. The CDR3 is made up of 13 amino acids. The CDR3 spells CSVRPQVRGEQYF. The CDR3 DNA reads TGCAGCGTCCGCCCTCAGGTCCGGGGCGAGCAGTACTTC.